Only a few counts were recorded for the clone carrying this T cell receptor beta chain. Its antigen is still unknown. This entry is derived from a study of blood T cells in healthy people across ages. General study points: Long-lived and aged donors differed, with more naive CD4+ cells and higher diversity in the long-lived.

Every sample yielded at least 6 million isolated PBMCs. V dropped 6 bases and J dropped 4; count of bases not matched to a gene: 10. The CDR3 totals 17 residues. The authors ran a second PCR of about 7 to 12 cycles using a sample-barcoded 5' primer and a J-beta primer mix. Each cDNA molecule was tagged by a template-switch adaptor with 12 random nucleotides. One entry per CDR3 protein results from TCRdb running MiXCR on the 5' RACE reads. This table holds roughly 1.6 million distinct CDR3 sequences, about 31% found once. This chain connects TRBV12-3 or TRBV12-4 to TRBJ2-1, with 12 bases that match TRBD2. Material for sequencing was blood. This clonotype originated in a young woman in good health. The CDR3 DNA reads TGTGCCAGCAGCTTCACTAGCGGGAGGTCAGGTTACAATGAGCAGTTCTTC. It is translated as CASSFTSGRSGYNEQFF.